The clone carrying this TCR beta chain has only one observation. Other nucleotide sequences from this sample produce the same CDR3. Germline assignment: CDR1 SNHLY and CDR2 FYNNEI. The CDR3 sequence is 13 residues long. The ends lost 6 bases at V and 2 bases at J; junction bases unmatched: 0. Clones were read by immunoSEQ multiplex PCR, and TCRdb kept only the in-frame ones, dropping some. The table includes 200,000 to 250,000 clones, 70% to 75% detected once. This entry is derived from a study of cytotoxic CD8 clonotypes in ibrutinib-treated CLL. The V call is TRBV2, the J call TRBJ1-3, with 8 bases matching TRBD1. This receptor was identified in a human donor with chronic lymphocytic leukemia. The source was PBMCs, collected after 12 months of ibrutinib treatment. The CDR3 bases are TGTGCCAGCAGACAGGGGGCTGGAAACACCATATATTTT. It is translated as CASRQGAGNTIYF.